This entry describes one T cell receptor (beta chain). Its antigen is not identified. V lost 0 bases, J lost 6 bases, and 9 bases lay in between. The germline CDR1 and CDR2 sequences are SGHNT and YYREEE (reference sequence). CDR3 length: 14 amino acids. Both about-4-week and about-12-week second-dose recipients were combined. Clones were sequenced by immunoSEQ multiplex PCR, and TCRdb holds only the in-frame ones, with some missing. Among around 85,000 clones, 90% were seen once, and the ten largest hold 1.3% to 1.5%. The sample originates from a study of T cell responses to AZD1222 COVID-19 vaccine. Overall study results and limits: Close to half of all spike-specific TCRs reportedly target regions of the variants that are unmutated. Increases in Spike-specific TCR breadth and depth were seen after two AZD1222 doses. At baseline, seropositivity was found in only six or seven AZD1222 recipients.

The source material was peripheral blood, sampled 28 days after the second AZD1222 dose. This chain links TRBV5-4 with TRBJ2-2; tentatively, D is TRBD1 (6 bases). The clonotype comes from an adult who received the AZD1222 COVID-19 vaccine. DNA for the CDR3: TGTGCCAGCAGCTTGGACAGGGCGGCCGGGGAGCTGTTTTTT. It yields the protein CASSLDRAAGELFF.